Following are 20 T cell receptor beta chains from one sample sequenced in a study of cytomegalovirus exposure and HLA in healthy donors (dated by TCRdb to about 2017). To prepare the library, the immunoSEQ multiplex PCR assay was applied. A mixture of 60 forward primers for TCR Vbeta segments and 13 reverse primers for TCR Jbeta segments was used in the multiplex PCR. Not all clones reach the TCRdb copy of this immuneACCESS table, which keeps in-frame sequences only. Checked studies attribute under half of the gap to unresolved V genes and leave the rest unexplained. In all, the sample holds about 190,000 clones, and about 87% of those were seen once. Of the sample, approximately 1.7% is held by the ten largest clones. The sequenced sample consisted of PBMCs. The receptor source for this set is a young woman in good health and CMV-seronegative.

The chain is built from TRBV4-2 and TRBJ2-7, with 11 bases that match TRBD1. CDR3 length: 17 residues. V was pared by 0 bases and J by 2 bases, with 6 bases of the junction left unmatched. The germline CDR1 and CDR2 sequences are LGHNA and YNFKEQ. Written as DNA, the CDR3 is TGTGCCAGCAGCCAAGATAAGGGGACAGGGGGACCCTACGAGCAGTACTTC. Protein product: CASSQDKGTGGPYEQYF.

The rearrangement uses TRBV6-1 and TRBJ2-2, with 9 bases that match TRBD1. CDR1 and CDR2 (germline): MNHNS, SASEGT. V was pared by 3 bases and J by 5 bases, with 4 bases of the junction left unmatched. The CDR3 loop spans 15 amino acids. CDR3 sequence: CASSDGQGWTGELFF. The CDR3 DNA is TGTGCCAGCAGTGACGGACAGGGGTGGACCGGGGAGCTGTTTTTT.

The chain is built from TRBV19 and TRBJ2-1; TRBD2 agrees at 8 bases. In germline, CDR1 is LNHDA, CDR2 SQIVND (reference sequence). This CDR3 region has 18 residues. J lost 6 bases, V lost 3 bases, and 16 bases had no gene match. CDR3 sequence: CASSIVLVRRGASNEQFF. CDR3 sequence (DNA): TGTGCCAGTAGTATTGTCTTGGTTCGGCGGGGGGCCTCCAATGAGCAGTTCTTC.

The V and J genes are TRBV5-6 and TRBJ1-2; tentatively, D is TRBD1 (6 bases). Deletions cut 1 base from V and 7 bases from J, with 29 bases between. Germline V gives CDR1 SGHDT, CDR2 YYEEEE. The CDR3 is made up of 19 amino acids. The CDR3 protein is CASSLKGDPRGFWAPGYTF. CDR3 bases: TGTGCCAGCAGCTTGAAGGGGGACCCGCGCGGATTTTGGGCTCCTGGCTACACCTTC.

The chain has TRBV5-6 and TRBJ1-6, with unresolved D. From germline, CDR1 is SGHDT and CDR2 YYEEEE. The CDR3 is 15 amino acids. V dropped 0 bases and J dropped 6 bases, with 10 bases sitting between them. The CDR3 DNA reads as TGTGCCAGCAGCTTGGAACCGGGAGGTAATTCACCCCTCCACTTT. This sequence encodes CASSLEPGGNSPLHF.

The chain couples TRBV5-1 to TRBJ2-7; D uncertain. Per the germline V gene, CDR1 is SGHRS and CDR2 is YFSETQ. The V end lost 2 bases, the J end lost 2 bases, and 11 bases lay between the germline ends. This CDR3 has 14 residues. DNA for the CDR3: TGCGCCAGCAGCTTAGCGAACATCCCCTACGAGCAGTACTTC. Its translation is CASSLANIPYEQYF.

This chain connects TRBV7-2 to TRBJ2-5, with TRBD2 as a possible D gene (6 bases). With 0 bases removed from V and 7 bases from J, the gap between germline ends came to 24 bases. CDR3 length equals 18 residues. The germline V gene has CDR1 SGHTA and CDR2 FQGNSA. The CDR3 protein is CASSLADSGWGVAGTQYF. The CDR3 nucleotides read TGTGCCAGCAGCTTAGCGGATTCCGGTTGGGGGGTTGCGGGGACCCAGTACTTC.

This chain uses TRBV7-9 with TRBJ2-3; 7 positions agree with TRBD2. The V and J ends lost 8 bases and 1 base, in that order; junction bases with no gene match: 12. Germline CDR1 is SEHNR and CDR2 is FQNEAQ (reference sequence). The CDR3 is made up of 16 amino acids. In DNA form, the CDR3 reads TGTGCCAGCCTAAGCGCCGCAGCGGGACGCACAGATACGCAGTATTTT. Translating it yields CASLSAAAGRTDTQYF. Together with reference TRBV7-9 and TRBJ2-3, the CDR3 gives the full variable domain: DTGVSQNPRHKITKRGQNVTFRCDPISEHNRLYWYRQTLGQGPEFLTYFQNEAQLEKSRLLSDRFSAERPKGSFSTLEIQRTEQGDSAMYLCASLSAAAGRTDTQYFGPGTRLTVL.

The chain is built from TRBV7-3 and TRBJ2-3, with D unresolved. Per the germline V gene, CDR1 is SGHTA and CDR2 is FQGTGA. CDR3 length: 14 amino acids. Trimming took 5 bases from V and 0 from J, leaving 9 bases between them. CDR3 DNA sequence: TGTGCCAGCAGCCCCGGCGGCAGCACAGATACGCAGTATTTT. Translation: CASSPGGSTDTQYF.

This clone has only a few counts. The identical CDR3 is also encoded by other nucleotide sequences in the sample. The chain employs TRBV2 and TRBJ2-7; D unclear. The ends were cut back, 6 bases at V and 0 bases at J, with 12 bases in the middle. There are 14 residues in the CDR3. The germline V gene has CDR1 SNHLY and CDR2 FYNNEI. The CDR3 spells CASRLGSYSYEQYF. CDR3 nucleotides: TGTGCCAGCAGGTTGGGCTCATACTCCTACGAGCAGTACTTC. The full variable domain, rest sourced from reference TRBV2 and TRBJ2-7, is EPEVTQTPSHQVTQMGQEVILRCVPISNHLYFYWYRQILGQKVEFLVSFYNNEISEKSEIFDDQFSVERPDGSNFTLKIRSTKLEDSAMYFCASRLGSYSYEQYFGPGTRLTVT.

This chain connects TRBV19 to TRBJ2-5, with 13 bases fitting TRBD2. The CDR3 spans 15 residues. With 4 bases clipped from V and 1 base from J, the junction kept 0 bases outside the gene matches. CDR1 and CDR2 from the germline V gene are LNHDA and SQIVND (reference sequence). CDR3 region: CASSRLAGGQETQYF. CDR3 DNA sequence: TGTGCCAGTAGTAGACTAGCGGGGGGCCAAGAGACCCAGTACTTC.

V usage is TRBV6-5 and J usage is TRBJ2-3, with TRBD2 identical over 7 bases. J was trimmed by 4 bases and V by 9 bases; bases with no gene match: 7. Per the germline V gene, CDR1 is MNHEY and CDR2 is SVGAGI. This CDR3 is 13 amino acids long. The CDR3 nucleotides are TGTGCCAGTCGGATGGGGGGGTCAGATACGCAGTATTTT. Its translation is CASRMGGSDTQYF.

The rearrangement joins TRBV4-2 to TRBJ2-2, with TRBD1 as a possible D gene (8 bases). The CDR3 loop spans 17 amino acids. Trimming pared 5 bases from V and 6 bases from J, leaving 22 bases between. Germline V gene lookup returns CDR1 LGHNA and CDR2 YNFKEQ. CDR3 in DNA: TGTGCCAGCAGCAGGGGGACAGGAGAAAGCGGGGCCGGGGAGCTGTTTTTT. This encodes CASSRGTGESGAGELFF.

This clone was detected once. The gene calls are TRBV11-1 and TRBJ1-1; tentatively, D is TRBD1 (6 bases). The CDR3 runs to 13 residues. V was clipped by 10 bases and J by 1 base, with 13 bases between them. The germline V gene has CDR1 SGHAT and CDR2 FQDESV (reference sequence). The CDR3 DNA reads as TGTGCCACGAACAGGGTGTCGAACACTGAAGCTTTCTTT. It specifies CATNRVSNTEAFF.

The chain links TRBV19 to TRBJ1-5; 8 bases line up with TRBD1. This CDR3 region has 16 residues. The junction had 6 bases not matched to a gene; V was cut back by 5 bases and J by 0 bases. Germline V gives CDR1 LNHDA, CDR2 SQIVND (reference sequence). The chain's CDR3 is CASSDRQGYSNQPQHF. The CDR3 DNA sequence: TGTGCCAGTAGTGACCGACAGGGGTATAGCAATCAGCCCCAGCATTTT.

In this sample, this clone turned up a few times. The V call is TRBV6-1, the J call TRBJ1-6; 9 nucleotides agree with TRBD1. Per germline, CDR1 MNHNS and CDR2 SASEGT. Trimming removed 4 bases from V and 7 bases from J; junction bases left unmatched: 8. This CDR3 contains 16 residues. As DNA, the CDR3 is TGTGCCAGCAGTGTTGGTGCGGGACAGGGAAATTCACCCCTCCACTTT. Amino acids: CASSVGAGQGNSPLHF.

The rearrangement uses TRBV7-9 and TRBJ1-2; weak D call: TRBD1 (6 bases). The CDR3 totals 15 residues. Trimming stripped 3 bases from V and 4 bases from J, with 15 bases between. The germline V gene encodes CDR1 SEHNR and CDR2 FQNEAQ (reference sequence). In DNA, the CDR3 is TGTGCCAGCAGCTTCTCCCGGGGGGCCAGCTATGGCTACACCTTC. It encodes CASSFSRGASYGYTF.

V usage is TRBV6-1 and J usage is TRBJ1-2; D is perhaps TRBD1 (5 bases). Trimming took 2 bases from V and 0 from J, leaving 19 bases between them. CDR1 MNHNS and CDR2 SASEGT come from the germline V gene. The CDR3 runs 18 residues. CDR3 sequence: CASSEWGDVSAANYGYTF. CDR3 sequence (DNA): TGTGCCAGCAGTGAATGGGGGGACGTCAGCGCGGCTAACTATGGCTACACCTTC.

This chain links TRBV29-1 with TRBJ2-2; 7 bases match TRBD2. The germline gives CDR1 SQVTM, CDR2 ANQGSEA. V lost 4 bases to trimming and J lost 2 bases; unmatched junction nucleotides: 4. The length of the CDR3 is 14 residues. CDR3: CSVAGLPNTGELFF. CDR3 DNA: TGCAGCGTTGCGGGACTACCTAACACCGGGGAGCTGTTTTTT.

The chain carries TRBV6-5 and TRBJ2-5; 7 bases match TRBD2. The DNA end favors TRBJ2-7, so the J call may be wrong. Per germline, CDR1 MNHEY and CDR2 SVGAGI. CDR3 length equals 15 residues. The CDR3 spells CASSYREESSYEQYF. Here the CDR3 DNA reads TGTGCCAGCAGTTACCGGGAGGAGAGCTCCTACGAGCAGTACTTC.